Sequencing of this TCR beta chain was carried out in a study of a mutant IDH1 vaccine in newly diagnosed glioma. The wider study: Across weeks 1, 3, 5, 7, 11, 15, 19 and 23, patients received a vaccination each time, eight in all. Males made up approximately 60% and females around 38% of treated patients, whose mean age was approximately 43 years. Most patients had received both radiotherapy and temozolomide, the prior options being radiotherapy, temozolomide, or both.

Some clones are missing from TCRdb's copy, which holds only in-frame ones; the method was immunoSEQ multiplex PCR. The sample includes around 120,000 clones, around four fifths seen only once; the top ten take around 5.5%. As concerns this clone: The antigen is unknown.

The time point: week 11, during vaccination. The vaccine gave 300 ug of a 20-mer mutant IDH1 peptide subcutaneously per dose. There were new WHO grade 3 or 4 astrocytomas in the donors, and these were IDH1-mutant and ATRX-lost. V shed 5 bases and J shed 2 bases, with 21 bases lying between them. This CDR3 has 17 residues. CDR1 is MDHEN and CDR2 is SYDVKM in the germline V gene. The receptor was derived from a man in his forties with glioma. The genes are TRBV28 and TRBJ1-2; D remains unclear. Specimen: PBMCs, collected from a glioma patient whose treatment included an IDH1 peptide vaccine. CDR3 amino acids: CASSPSAGKGVNYGYTF. The CDR3 nucleotides are TGTGCCAGCAGTCCCTCCGCCGGGAAGGGAGTGAACTATGGCTACACCTTC.